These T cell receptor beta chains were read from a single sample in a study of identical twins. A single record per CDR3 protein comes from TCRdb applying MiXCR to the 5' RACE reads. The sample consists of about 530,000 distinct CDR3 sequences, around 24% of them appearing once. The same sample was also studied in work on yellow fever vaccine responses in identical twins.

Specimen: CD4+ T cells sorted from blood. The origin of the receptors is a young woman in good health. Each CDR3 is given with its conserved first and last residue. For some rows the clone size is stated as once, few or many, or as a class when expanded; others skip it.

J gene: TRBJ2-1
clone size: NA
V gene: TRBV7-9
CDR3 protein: CASSYWTGRVSYNEQFF

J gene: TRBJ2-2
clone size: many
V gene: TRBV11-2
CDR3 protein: CASSSPGLAVTGELFF

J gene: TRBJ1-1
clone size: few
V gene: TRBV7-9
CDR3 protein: CASSHFDGGTEAFF

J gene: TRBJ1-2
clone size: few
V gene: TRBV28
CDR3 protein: CASSLDSTTYGYTF

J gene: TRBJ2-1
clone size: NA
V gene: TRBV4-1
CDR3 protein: CASSRATSGRYNEQFF

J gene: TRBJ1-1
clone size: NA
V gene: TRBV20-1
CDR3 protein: CSARDLVGTEAFF

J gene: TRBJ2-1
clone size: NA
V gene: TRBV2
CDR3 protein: CASNEAGGYNEQFF

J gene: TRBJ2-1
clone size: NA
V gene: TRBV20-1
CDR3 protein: CSARDPSGGPNEQFF

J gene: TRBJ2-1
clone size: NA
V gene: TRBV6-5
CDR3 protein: CASGEVNEQFF

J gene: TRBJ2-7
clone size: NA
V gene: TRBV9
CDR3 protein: CASSAQGSYEQYF

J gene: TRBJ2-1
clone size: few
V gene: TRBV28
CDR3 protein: CASSFLAGGPNNEQFF

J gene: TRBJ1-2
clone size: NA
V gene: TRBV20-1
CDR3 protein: CSATPGQGNYGYTF

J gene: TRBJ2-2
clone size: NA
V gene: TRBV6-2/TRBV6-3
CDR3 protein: CASRPLGGGTGELFF